The sample holds many counts of the clone carrying this T cell receptor (beta chain). The antigen remains unidentified. The CDR3 totals 12 residues. With 2 bases removed from V and 7 bases from J, the gap between germline ends came to 5 bases. Germline values: CDR1 SGHVS, CDR2 FQNEAQ. The data are from a study of identical twins. The cDNA had a unique molecular identifier and a template-switch universal primer site. TCRdb reprocessed the 5' RACE reads with MiXCR, giving one entry per CDR3 protein. This sample has some 97,000 distinct CDR3 sequences, with just under 6% found just once. Study-level points and caveats: The study based its conclusions on cross-sectional statistical analysis and did not follow the same donors. Surplus twin overlap in beta out-of-frame sequences was less pronounced. A lower insertion count was a feature of abundant cord blood beta clonotypes, with no such feature in memory repertoires.

The chain recombines TRBV7-8 with TRBJ2-2, with D hard to call. Source material: memory T cells sorted from blood. This receptor was taken from a woman aged 45-59 years in good health. CDR3 DNA sequence: TGTGCCAGCAGCTTAAAAGGCGGGGAGCTGTTTTTT. It translates to CASSLKGGELFF.